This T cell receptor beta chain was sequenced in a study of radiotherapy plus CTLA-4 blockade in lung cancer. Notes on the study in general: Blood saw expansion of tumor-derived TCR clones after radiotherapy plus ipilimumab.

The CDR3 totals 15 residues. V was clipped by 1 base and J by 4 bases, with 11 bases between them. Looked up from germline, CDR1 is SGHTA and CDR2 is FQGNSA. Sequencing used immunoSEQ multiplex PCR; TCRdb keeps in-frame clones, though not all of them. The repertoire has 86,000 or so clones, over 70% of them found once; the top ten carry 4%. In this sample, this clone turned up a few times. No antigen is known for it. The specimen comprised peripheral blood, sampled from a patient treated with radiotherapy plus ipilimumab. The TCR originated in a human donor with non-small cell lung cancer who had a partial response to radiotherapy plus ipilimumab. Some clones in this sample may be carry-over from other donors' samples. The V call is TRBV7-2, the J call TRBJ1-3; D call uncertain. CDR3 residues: CASSLEGAGGNTIYF. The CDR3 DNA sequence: TGTGCCAGCAGCTTAGAAGGCGCGGGGGGAAACACCATATATTTT.